Listed here are 2 T cell receptor beta chains from one sample, sequenced in a study of control samples from healthy donors and cancer patients. Assay: immunoSEQ multiplex PCR; the TCRdb copy retains only in-frame clones and omits some. The sample includes 73,000 or so clones, about 88% of them seen just once. Source material: blood. The receptors shown here come from a woman aged 50 to 60 in good health.

This chain connects TRBV6-5 to TRBJ2-1; TRBD2 matches at 15 bases. The germline V gene encodes CDR1 MNHEY and CDR2 SVGAGI. The V gene end was trimmed by 7 bases and the J gene end by 9 bases; junction bases not matched to a gene: 7. CDR3 length: 15 residues. For the CDR3, the DNA is TGTGCCAGCACCGGACTAGCGGGAGGGCCTAGTGAGCAGTTCTTC. This gives the protein CASTGLAGGPSEQFF.

V and J are TRBV6-1 and TRBJ1-1; 10 bases line up with TRBD1. The CDR3 runs to 14 residues. CDR1 and CDR2 (germline): MNHNS, SASEGT. V shed 1 base and J 4 bases; nucleotides not matched to a gene: 0. CDR3 amino acids: CASSEGTGGTEAFF. In DNA, the CDR3 is TGTGCCAGCAGTGAAGGGACAGGGGGCACTGAAGCTTTCTTT.